The 19 T cell receptor beta chains reported below all come from one sample, sequenced in a study of cytomegalovirus exposure and HLA in healthy donors. With 60 Vbeta and 13 Jbeta primers, the PCR was carried out. Assay: immunoSEQ multiplex PCR; the TCRdb copy retains only in-frame clones and omits some. The sample includes 150,000 to 200,000 clones, approximately 84% of them seen just once. Sequenced: PBMCs. These receptor sequences come from a man aged 25 to 40 in good health and CMV-seronegative.

This clone was seen only a few times. V is TRBV13 and J is TRBJ2-3; 7 nucleotides agree with TRBD2. Losses at the gene ends were 5 bases for V and 3 bases for J; bases not matched to a gene: 8. This CDR3 is 15 amino acids long. Germline CDR1 and CDR2: PRHDT and FYEKMQ (reference sequence). The CDR3 is CASSTGLERTDTQYF. The CDR3 coding sequence is TGTGCCAGCAGCACCGGACTAGAGAGAACAGATACGCAGTATTTT.

The chain carries TRBV7-6 and TRBJ2-1, with 7 bases that match TRBD2. The CDR3 is 17 amino acids. J lost 3 bases, V lost 2 bases, and 10 bases had no gene match. Germline assignment: CDR1 SGHVS and CDR2 FNYEAQ. CDR3 bases: TGTGCCAGCAGCTTAAAAGACAGCGGGACCATCTACAATGAGCAGTTCTTC. This sequence encodes CASSLKDSGTIYNEQFF.

This clone was observed a single time. The chain carries TRBV6-1 and TRBJ2-1, with TRBD1 identical over 8 bases. V lost 7 bases and J lost 7; bases outside the gene matches: 9. CDR3 length: 14 amino acids. Germline V CDR1 and CDR2: MNHNS, SASEGT. This CDR3 is CASNLDRGKNEQFF. The CDR3 nucleotides read TGTGCCAGCAACCTCGACAGGGGCAAAAATGAGCAGTTCTTC.

This rearrangement joins TRBV4-1 to TRBJ2-1, with a possible D match to TRBD2 (5 bases). Germline V gives CDR1 MGHRA, CDR2 YSYEKL. The CDR3 runs to 14 residues. With 0 bases removed from V and 4 bases from J, the gap between germline ends came to 7 bases. The DNA for the CDR3 is TGCGCCAGCAGCCAAGAGAGGACTTACAATGAGCAGTTCTTC. This sequence encodes CASSQERTYNEQFF.

V gene TRBV10-3 combines with J gene TRBJ2-7; 7 bases are a match to TRBD1. The germline CDR1 and CDR2 sequences are ENHRY and SYGVKD. CDR3 length: 16 amino acids. V lost 3 bases and J lost 3; bases outside the gene matches: 11. The CDR3 loop is CAISDPGQAPHYEQYF. Here the CDR3 DNA reads TGTGCCATCAGTGACCCTGGACAGGCCCCCCACTACGAGCAGTACTTC.

The rearrangement joins TRBV7-2 to TRBJ2-3; TRBD2 agrees at 11 bases. V shed 11 bases and J 2 bases; nucleotides not matched to a gene: 9. From germline, CDR1 is SGHTA and CDR2 FQGNSA. The CDR3 totals 15 residues. Here the CDR3 reads CAGLPSGGFTDTQYF. The CDR3 nucleotides read TGTGCCGGACTCCCTAGCGGGGGGTTCACAGATACGCAGTATTTT.

The CDR3 DNA follows: TGTGCCACCAGCAGAGATACGGGACTAGCGGGAGGTAGAACCGGGGAGCTGTTTTTT. Translated: CATSRDTGLAGGRTGELFF. The gene calls are TRBV15 and TRBJ2-2, with TRBD2 matching over 15 bases. This CDR3 spans 19 amino acids. Germline trimming cut 0 bases from V and 5 bases from J; bases unmatched to any gene: 7. CDR1 and CDR2 from the germline V gene are LNHNV and YYDKDF (reference sequence).

V and J are TRBV15 and TRBJ2-2; 8 bases are shared with TRBD1. Trimming took 5 bases from V and 6 from J; bases not matched to a gene: 8. This CDR3 has 15 residues. The germline gives CDR1 LNHNV, CDR2 YYDKDF (reference sequence). The CDR3 DNA is TGTGCCACCAGCCGAGGGAACAGGGGGTCCGGGGAGCTGTTTTTT. Its protein is CATSRGNRGSGELFF.

This clone has just one count. The genes are TRBV4-2 and TRBJ2-1; 9 bases agree with TRBD2. Germline-derived CDR1 and CDR2 are LGHNA and YNFKEQ. This CDR3 contains 15 residues. With 1 base clipped from V and 9 bases from J, the junction kept 7 bases outside the gene matches. The DNA for the CDR3 is TGTGCCAGCAGCCAAGCTAGCGGGAAGCTAGGTGAGCAGTTCTTC. Translation: CASSQASGKLGEQFF.

The rearrangement links TRBV4-1 to TRBJ1-6; D unclear. V was pared by 6 bases and J by 0 bases, with 6 bases between. Germline V gene data show CDR1 as MGHRA and CDR2 as YSYEKL. This CDR3 comprises 14 residues. The CDR3: CASSGSSYNSPLHF. The CDR3 nucleotides are TGCGCCAGCAGTGGCAGCTCCTATAATTCACCCCTCCACTTT.

The chain employs TRBV15 and TRBJ2-7; D is uncertain. The CDR3 contains 13 residues. Trimming removed 0 bases at V and 3 bases at J, with 6 bases between. Germline lookup yields CDR1 LNHNV and CDR2 YYDKDF (reference sequence). The CDR3: CATSRDAVYEQYF. The CDR3 region has the DNA TGTGCCACCAGCAGAGATGCGGTCTACGAGCAGTACTTC. The whole variable domain, remainder taken from reference TRBV15 and TRBJ2-7, is DAMVIQNPRYQVTQFGKPVTLSCSQTLNHNVMYWYQQKSSQAPKLLFHYYDKDFNNEADTPDNFQSRRPNTSFCFLDIRSPGLGDTAMYLCATSRDAVYEQYFGPGTRLTVT.

This clone occurred once. The rearrangement links TRBV30 to TRBJ2-7, with TRBD1 matching 11 bases. This CDR3 has 16 amino acids. The J segment lost 2 bases and the V segment lost 3 bases, leaving 9 bases of the junction unmatched. CDR1 is GTSNPN, CDR2 SVGIG, per germline (reference sequence). DNA for the CDR3: TGTGCCTGGAGCGCCCTCCCGGGACAGGGGGCCTACGAGCAGTACTTC. It translates to CAWSALPGQGAYEQYF. The complete variable domain, with remaining parts taken from reference TRBV30 and TRBJ2-7, reads SQTIHQWPATLVQPVGSPLSLECTVEGTSNPNLYWYRQAAGRGLQLLFYSVGIGQISSEVPQNLSASRPQDRQFILSSKKLLLSDSGFYLCAWSALPGQGAYEQYFGPGTRLTVT.

The CDR3 DNA reads as TGTGCCAGTAGTATAGCCCACTACAATGAGCAGTTCTTC. The encoded protein is CASSIAHYNEQFF. This chain uses TRBV19 with TRBJ2-1; D ambiguous. Germline values: CDR1 LNHDA, CDR2 SQIVND (reference sequence). Trimming shortened V by 1 base and J by 3 bases, and 4 bases separated the two germline ends. CDR3 length: 13 amino acids. The full variable domain, with the rest looked up from reference TRBV19 and TRBJ2-1, is DGGITQSPKYLFRKEGQNVTLSCEQNLNHDAMYWYRQDPGQGLRLIYYSQIVNDFQKGDIAEGYSVSREKKESFPLTVTSAQKNPTAFYLCASSIAHYNEQFFGPGTRLTVL.

The chain is built from TRBV5-5 and TRBJ2-5, with D uncertain. This CDR3 region has 11 residues. V was trimmed by 1 base and J by 5 bases, leaving 3 bases between them. Per the germline V gene, CDR1 is SGHKS and CDR2 is YYEKEE (reference sequence). CDR3 sequence (DNA): TGTGCCAGCAGCTTGCGGGAGACCCAGTACTTC. It is translated as CASSLRETQYF.

The rearrangement joins TRBV5-4 to TRBJ2-5; 8 bases match TRBD2. This CDR3 is built from 14 residues. Trimming removed 6 bases from V and 1 base from J; junction bases left unmatched: 5. Germline V CDR1 and CDR2: SGHNT, YYREEE (reference sequence). Written as DNA, the CDR3 is TGTGCCAGCACCACGGGAGGGATCCAAGAGACCCAGTACTTC. Protein: CASTTGGIQETQYF.

The chain is built from TRBV5-1 and TRBJ2-1, with TRBD2 identical over 11 bases. CDR3 length: 16 amino acids. Germline assignment: CDR1 SGHRS and CDR2 YFSETQ. Trimming at V came to 4 bases and at J to 5 bases, leaving 8 bases not matched to a gene. The CDR3 sequence is CASSRIGTSGNNEQFF. In nucleotides, the CDR3 is TGCGCCAGCAGCCGAATCGGGACTAGCGGAAACAATGAGCAGTTCTTC.

The chain employs TRBV6-1 and TRBJ2-7; TRBD1 matches 10 bases. With V trimmed by 6 bases and J by 6 bases, 11 bases remained unmatched. The CDR3 length is 15 residues. Germline CDR1 is MNHNS and CDR2 is SASEGT. CDR3 coding DNA: TGTGCCAGCAGCTGGGACAGGGGTGTCGACTGCGAGCAGTACTTC. Protein product: CASSWDRGVDCEQYF.

This chain joins TRBV11-1 and TRBJ2-7, with a tentative D call TRBD1 (6 bases). V lost 5 bases, J lost 0 bases, and 11 bases lay in between. Germline CDR1 SGHAT, CDR2 FQDESV (reference sequence). The CDR3 extends over 14 amino acids. This chain's CDR3 is CASSNRASSYEQYF. DNA for the CDR3: TGTGCCAGCAGCAACAGGGCCAGCTCCTACGAGCAGTACTTC. Drawing the rest from reference TRBV11-1 and TRBJ2-7, the complete variable domain is EAEVAQSPRYKITEKSQAVAFWCDPISGHATLYWYRQILGQGPELLVQFQDESVVDDSQLPKDRFSAERLKGVDSTLKIQPAELGDSAMYLCASSNRASSYEQYFGPGTRLTVT.

The chain joins TRBV7-2 to TRBJ2-7; 14 bases are a match to TRBD2. Per germline, CDR1 SGHTA and CDR2 FQGNSA. CDR3 length: 15 amino acids. V lost 7 bases to trimming and J lost 6 bases; unmatched junction nucleotides: 8. This chain's CDR3 is CASTLEGLAGVEQYF. CDR3 DNA sequence: TGTGCCAGCACCTTGGAGGGACTAGCGGGAGTCGAGCAGTACTTC.